These 21 T cell receptor beta chains came from one sample sequenced in a study of T cell repertoires in cytomegalovirus infection. No cognate antigen is known for these TCRs. TCRdb reanalysed the reads using MiXCR and keeps one entry per CDR3 protein. The data contain 750,000 to 950,000 distinct CDR3 sequences, 25% to 30% of them seen just once; the ten biggest clones take up 13%. Source: cultured CD8+ T cells from PBMCs, taken from culture after CMV antigen stimulation. The receptors derive from a human donor in good health (CMV status not recorded). Some clones in this sample may be carry-over from other donors' samples.

The rearrangement joins TRBV7-8 to TRBJ1-5; D might be TRBD1 (6 bases). The CDR3 loop spans 16 amino acids. Deletions cut 2 bases from V and 3 bases from J, with 14 bases between. Germline CDR1 SGHVS, CDR2 FQNEAQ. The CDR3 is CASSLPGGRTNQPQHF. As DNA, the CDR3 is TGTGCCAGCAGCTTACCGGGGGGCAGGACCAATCAGCCCCAGCATTTT. Combining the CDR3 with reference TRBV7-8 and TRBJ1-5 gives the whole variable domain GAGVSQSPRYKVAKRGQDVALRCDPISGHVSLFWYQQALGQGPEFLTYFQNEAQLDKSGLPSDRFFAERPEGSVSTLKIQRTQQEDSAVYLCASSLPGGRTNQPQHFGDGTRLSIL.

The chain recombines TRBV6-5 with TRBJ1-1; D is unresolved. The CDR3 has 14 amino acids. V was cut by 2 bases and J by 1 base, with 8 bases left in between. CDR1 MNHEY and CDR2 SVGAGI come from the germline V gene. The CDR3 reads CASSYVGENTEAFF. In DNA form, the CDR3 reads TGTGCCAGCAGTTACGTCGGGGAGAACACTGAAGCTTTCTTT.

This clonotype is a singleton in its sample. The chain links TRBV19 to TRBJ1-5; 9 bases fit TRBD1. Per germline, CDR1 LNHDA and CDR2 SQIVND (reference sequence). The V gene end was trimmed by 7 bases and the J gene end by 0 bases; junction bases not matched to a gene: 10. This CDR3 contains 17 residues. The DNA for the CDR3 is TGTGCCAGTACCCCCTTTGGGACAGGGAATAGCAATCAGCCCCAGCATTTT. This codes for CASTPFGTGNSNQPQHF.

CDR3 nucleotide sequence: TGTGCCAGCAGCCCTCGGACTAGAGGCGGAGAGACCCAGTACTTC. It is translated as CASSPRTRGGETQYF. This chain connects TRBV3-1 to TRBJ2-5; 7 nucleotides match TRBD2. Germline V gene data show CDR1 as LGHDT and CDR2 as YNNKEL (reference sequence). Trimming cost V 4 bases and J 4 bases; bases outside gene matches: 9. This CDR3 has 15 amino acids.

The chain has TRBV11-3 and TRBJ2-1; 8 positions agree with TRBD1. Losses at the gene ends were 1 base for V and 8 bases for J; bases not matched to a gene: 7. Per germline, CDR1 SGHNT and CDR2 YENEEA. This CDR3 comprises 15 residues. The CDR3 nucleotides are TGTGCCAGCAGCTTAGGGACAGGGTCGGGGGATGAGCAGTTCTTC. This translates into CASSLGTGSGDEQFF.

The rearrangement links TRBV6-2 or TRBV6-3 to TRBJ2-5, with 7 bases that match TRBD2. Unmatched junction bases numbered 14, after V lost 8 bases and J lost 5 bases. This CDR3 contains 15 residues. Germline values: CDR1 MNHEY, CDR2 SVGEGT. The CDR3 DNA is TGTGCCAGCTCCCCCCGTCGGGAGGCAAAGGAGACCCAGTACTTC. It translates to CASSPRREAKETQYF.

This clonotype was counted a few times. The CDR3 loop is CASSPEGRYNEQFF. The DNA for the CDR3 is TGCGCCAGCAGCCCCGAGGGTCGCTACAATGAGCAGTTCTTC. The chain joins TRBV4-1 to TRBJ2-1; TRBD2 is a possible D gene (5 bases). V shed 4 bases and J shed 3 bases, with 10 bases lying between them. The CDR3 runs to 14 residues. Germline V gene data show CDR1 as MGHRA and CDR2 as YSYEKL.

This rearrangement joins TRBV5-1 to TRBJ1-5; D uncertain. CDR1 is SGHRS and CDR2 is YFSETQ in the germline V gene. V lost 4 bases and J 2 bases, leaving 13 bases between the germline ends. CDR3 length equals 15 residues. The CDR3 region is CASSPDLEGNQPQHF. The CDR3 DNA reads TGCGCCAGCAGCCCCGACCTTGAGGGCAATCAGCCCCAGCATTTT.

The rearrangement links TRBV6-5 to TRBJ2-5; D is possibly TRBD1 (6 bases). CDR1 and CDR2 from the germline V gene are MNHEY and SVGAGI. Deletions cut 4 bases from V and 4 bases from J, with 10 bases between. The CDR3 runs to 13 residues. The CDR3 protein is CASSSGVVETQYF. In DNA form, the CDR3 reads TGTGCCAGCAGTTCAGGGGTCGTAGAGACCCAGTACTTC.

The J gene is TRBJ2-1, the V gene TRBV20-1; 7 bases agree with TRBD1. The CDR3 runs to 14 residues. V shed 0 bases and J 10 bases; nucleotides not matched to a gene: 9. The germline V gene encodes CDR1 DFQATT and CDR2 SNEGSKA (reference sequence). CDR3 in amino acids: CSARDRDSLLEQFF. The CDR3 DNA reads TGCAGTGCTAGAGATCGGGACAGTCTTTTAGAGCAGTTCTTC.

Ten or more counts support this clonotype. The chain joins TRBV7-2 to TRBJ2-6; 9 bases are shared with TRBD2. This CDR3 region has 17 residues. Germline V lookup: CDR1 SGHTA, CDR2 FQGNSA. With 1 base clipped from V and 3 bases from J, the junction kept 4 bases outside the gene matches. The CDR3 coding sequence is TGTGCCAGCAGCTTAGGGCGGGGGGGCCGTGGGGCCAACGTCCTGACTTTC. As protein: CASSLGRGGRGANVLTF.

This clonotype turned up a few times. The CDR3 DNA reads TGCGCCAGCAGCCCGAAGGGGGCGTCGGCAGATACGCAGTATTTT. This translates into CASSPKGASADTQYF. This chain links TRBV4-3 with TRBJ2-3; 7 bases fit TRBD1. The germline V gene has CDR1 LGHNA and CDR2 YSLEER. The CDR3 sequence is 15 residues long. J gave up 4 bases and V 4 bases, and 8 bases lay outside the gene matches.

This clonotype has more than one count but fewer than ten. The chain is built from TRBV9 and TRBJ2-1, with D unresolved. The CDR3 loop spans 16 amino acids. Looked up from germline, CDR1 is SGDLS and CDR2 is YYNGEE. V dropped 3 bases and J dropped 0 bases, with 13 bases sitting between them. The CDR3 nucleotides read TGTGCCAGCAGCGCACTCGATAGCCCCTCCTACAATGAGCAGTTCTTC. This encodes CASSALDSPSYNEQFF. Supplemented by reference TRBV9 and TRBJ2-1, the full variable domain reads DSGVTQTPKHLITATGQRVTLRCSPRSGDLSVYWYQQSLDQGLQFLIQYYNGEERAKGNILERFSAQQFPDLHSELNLSSLELGDSALYFCASSALDSPSYNEQFFGPGTRLTVL.

This chain uses TRBV20-1 with TRBJ2-1; D is undetermined. The CDR3 extends over 13 amino acids. The germline V gene encodes CDR1 DFQATT and CDR2 SNEGSKA (reference sequence). V lost 5 bases, J lost 0 bases, and 8 bases lay in between. The CDR3 DNA sequence: TGCAGTGCTCCGCCGAGCTCCTACAATGAGCAGTTCTTC. Protein: CSAPPSSYNEQFF.

The rearrangement joins TRBV9 to TRBJ2-1; 11 bases line up with TRBD2. V shed 0 bases, J shed 2 bases, and the junction held 1 base outside the gene matches. The CDR3 length is 16 residues. Germline CDR1 SGDLS, CDR2 YYNGEE. The CDR3 nucleotides read TGTGCCAGCAGCGTAGATAGCGGGGGGGCCTACAATGAGCAGTTCTTC. Encoded protein: CASSVDSGGAYNEQFF.

This clonotype was observed a handful of times. This chain uses TRBV12-3 or TRBV12-4 with TRBJ1-1; 9 bases map to TRBD1. The J segment lost 7 bases and the V segment lost 7 bases, leaving 10 bases of the junction unmatched. This CDR3 region has 14 residues. The chain's CDR3 is CASTPGQGRIEAFF. The CDR3 nucleotides read TGTGCCAGCACCCCGGGACAGGGAAGAATTGAAGCTTTCTTT.

The rearrangement links TRBV2 to TRBJ1-2, with D possibly TRBD1 on 5 matching bases. Per the germline V gene, CDR1 is SNHLY and CDR2 is FYNNEI. CDR3 length: 12 amino acids. The V end was cut by 3 bases, the J end by 6 bases, with 8 bases between. CDR3 sequence (DNA): TGTGCCAGCAGTGACAGGGAGGATGGCTACACCTTC. Protein sequence: CASSDREDGYTF.

This clonotype was detected only a few times. J is TRBJ2-3 and V is TRBV7-9, with D perhaps TRBD2 (6 bases). The CDR3 is 16 residues long. The V end was cut by 5 bases, the J end by 4 bases, with 19 bases between. Germline assignment: CDR1 SEHNR and CDR2 FQNEAQ (reference sequence). CDR3 bases: TGTGCCAGCAGCCCTCCGGCCAGGAGGGTCTCAGATACGCAGTATTTT. It specifies CASSPPARRVSDTQYF. Based on the CDR3 plus reference TRBV7-9 and TRBJ2-3, the full variable domain is DTGVSQNPRHKITKRGQNVTFRCDPISEHNRLYWYRQTLGQGPEFLTYFQNEAQLEKSRLLSDRFSAERPKGSFSTLEIQRTEQGDSAMYLCASSPPARRVSDTQYFGPGTRLTVL.

This clonotype was seen a few times. This rearrangement joins TRBV20-1 to TRBJ1-1; D not certain. This CDR3 contains 15 residues. Trimming left V 0 bases short and J 1 base short, with 12 bases between. CDR1 and CDR2 from the germline V gene are DFQATT and SNEGSKA (reference sequence). The CDR3: CSAREMKQANTEAFF. The CDR3, as DNA: TGCAGTGCTAGAGAGATGAAGCAGGCGAACACTGAAGCTTTCTTT.

The genes are TRBV6-5 and TRBJ2-7; 12 nucleotides line up with TRBD2. The junction had 9 bases not matched to a gene; V was cut back by 6 bases and J by 3 bases. The CDR3 is 16 amino acids. Germline-derived CDR1 and CDR2 are MNHEY and SVGAGI. CDR3 DNA sequence: TGTGCCAGCAGCCCCGGACTAGCGGGGACGATCTACGAGCAGTACGTC. This codes for CASSPGLAGTIYEQYV.

The V call is TRBV10-3, the J call TRBJ2-3, with D perhaps given as TRBD1 or TRBD2 (5 bases each). The CDR3 covers 15 residues. Germline V CDR1 and CDR2: ENHRY, SYGVKD. Trimming cost V 4 bases and J 4 bases, with 15 bases left between them. CDR3 sequence: CAISGELGASDTQYF. In DNA, the CDR3 is TGTGCCATCAGTGGGGAACTCGGGGCCTCAGATACGCAGTATTTT.